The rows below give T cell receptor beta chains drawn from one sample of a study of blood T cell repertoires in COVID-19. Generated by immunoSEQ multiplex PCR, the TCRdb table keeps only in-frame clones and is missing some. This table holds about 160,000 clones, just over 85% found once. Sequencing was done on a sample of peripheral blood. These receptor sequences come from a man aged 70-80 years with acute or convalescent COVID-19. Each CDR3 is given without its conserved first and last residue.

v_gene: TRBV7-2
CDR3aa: ASSKDRYSNQPQH

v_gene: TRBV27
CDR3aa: ASSPLAGAYNEQF

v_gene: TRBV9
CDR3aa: ASSSLGQGAF

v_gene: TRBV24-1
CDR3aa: ATSDVAGGPYNEQF

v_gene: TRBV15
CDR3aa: ATSPRTGTYNEQF

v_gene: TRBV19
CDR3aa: ASSSRDTWGTEAF

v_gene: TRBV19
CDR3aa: ASSKTSGPSYEQY

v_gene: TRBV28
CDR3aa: ASSLTSLRTGRGEQY

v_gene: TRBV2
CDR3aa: ASGGTSEYNEQF

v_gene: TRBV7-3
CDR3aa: ASSLSGGPETQY

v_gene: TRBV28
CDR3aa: ASRAAERAYEQY

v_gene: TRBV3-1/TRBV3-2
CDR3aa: ASSQDPGVTSGRSHEQF

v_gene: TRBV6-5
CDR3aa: ASKGGDYEQY

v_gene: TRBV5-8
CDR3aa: AGRGRGSDTQY

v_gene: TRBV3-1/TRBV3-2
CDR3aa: ASSQDGGWETQY

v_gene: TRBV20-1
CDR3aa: SARRSGELF

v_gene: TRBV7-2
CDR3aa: ASSLNRVATNEKLF

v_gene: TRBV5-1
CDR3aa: ASSRGTSGQETQY

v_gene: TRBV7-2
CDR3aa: ASSASPSRGREQF

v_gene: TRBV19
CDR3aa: ASSIGASGSVDTQY

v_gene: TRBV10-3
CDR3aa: ATGQNYGYT

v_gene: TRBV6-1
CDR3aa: ASSESGFGEQY

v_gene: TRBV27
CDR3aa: ASSFGGGNSPLH

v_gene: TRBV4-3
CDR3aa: ASSQEHRVTNSPLH

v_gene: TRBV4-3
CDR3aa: ASSQDRQGIEQF

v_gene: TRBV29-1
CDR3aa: SVIGVHQNTEAF

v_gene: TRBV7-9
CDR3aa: ASSGTSGIGETQY

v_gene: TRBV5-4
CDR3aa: ASSLQGNTGELF

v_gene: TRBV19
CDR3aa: ASTTRESGRRNEQF

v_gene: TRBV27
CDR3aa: ASSLSTGANTEAF

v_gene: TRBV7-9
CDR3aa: ASSLDRGRGYT

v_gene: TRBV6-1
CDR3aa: ASSDGARGTSNQPQH

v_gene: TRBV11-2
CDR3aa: ASSSYGTYGYT

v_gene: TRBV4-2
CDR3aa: ASSLETGYYEQY

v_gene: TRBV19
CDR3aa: ASSTGGFTGELF

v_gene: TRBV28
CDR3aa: AHTRGANYGYT

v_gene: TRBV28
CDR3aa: ASSRQGASNSPLH

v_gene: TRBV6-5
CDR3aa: ASSPSLRGNEQY

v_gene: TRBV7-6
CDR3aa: ASLEGLLASGGQETQY

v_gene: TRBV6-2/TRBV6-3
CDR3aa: ASSYQGTSGDYNEQF

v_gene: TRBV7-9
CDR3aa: ASSLAGAGGPSTGELF

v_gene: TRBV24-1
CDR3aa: ATSRQGTANTGELF

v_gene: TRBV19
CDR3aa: ASSGRTGGDNYGYT

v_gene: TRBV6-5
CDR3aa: ASSYGQGGGYT

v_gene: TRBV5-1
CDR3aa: ASSLEHHSYEQY

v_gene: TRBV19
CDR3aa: ASRTDRGVRGELF

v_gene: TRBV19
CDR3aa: ASSQFGGKVYEQY

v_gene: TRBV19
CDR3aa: ASNKDGTGGGETQY

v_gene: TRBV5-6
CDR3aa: ASRQTGRGEKLF

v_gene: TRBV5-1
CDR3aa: ASSLDIMNTEAF